This entry is about one TCR beta chain. Its antigen is still unknown. The CDR3 loop spans 15 amino acids. The ends were cut back, 3 bases at V and 2 bases at J, with 13 bases in the middle. Germline V gene data show CDR1 as SNHLY and CDR2 as FYNNEI. These data are taken from a study of cytomegalovirus exposure and HLA in healthy donors. On the study more broadly: A prior study identified roughly 110 million unique TCR beta sequences from about 179 million T cells.

Findings and caveats of the study: When the data were analyzed later, several of the most significant clusters appeared to be linked to common viral pathogens.

A multiplex PCR was run with 60 Vbeta primers and 13 Jbeta primers. Sequenced by immunoSEQ multiplex PCR; TCRdb stores in-frame clones only, minus some. The sample holds tens of thousands of clones. The V and J genes are TRBV2 and TRBJ1-2; the D gene is possibly TRBD1 (6 bases). This clonotype was sampled from a male donor in good health and CMV-seronegative. The specimen sequenced was PBMCs. As DNA, the CDR3 is TGTGCCAGCAGTGAGACAGGCATACCCAACTATGGCTACACCTTC. Its protein product is CASSETGIPNYGYTF. Looking up the rest from reference TRBV2 and TRBJ1-2 gives the full variable domain: EPEVTQTPSHQVTQMGQEVILRCVPISNHLYFYWYRQILGQKVEFLVSFYNNEISEKSEIFDDQFSVERPDGSNFTLKIRSTKLEDSAMYFCASSETGIPNYGYTFGSGTRLTVV.